This T cell receptor (beta chain) appears in the sequencing data of a study of blood T cells in healthy people across ages. For the second PCR, which ran for about 6 to 11 cycles, a sample-barcoded 5' primer and a J-beta primer mix were used. No fewer than 3 million CDR3-containing paired-end reads came from each sample. TCRdb passed the 5' RACE reads through MiXCR, listing each CDR3 protein once. The data contain about 1 million distinct CDR3 sequences, under 55% of them singletons. As regards this clonotype: Its target is not known.

Study-wide findings and caveats: Roughly linearly, TCR beta diversity per million T cells fell as age increased.

Samples each yielded at least 5.5 micrograms of total RNA. The CDR3 sequence is 15 residues long. The germline V gene has CDR1 MNHEY and CDR2 SVGAGI. J was trimmed by 3 bases and V by 5 bases; bases with no gene match: 4. The sample comprised blood. The sequence was obtained from a woman aged 55-69 years in good health. The chain joins TRBV6-5 to TRBJ1-4, with TRBD1 matching 9 bases. CDR3 region: CASSITGGSNEKLFF. The CDR3 bases are TGTGCCAGCAGTATTACAGGGGGCTCTAATGAAAAACTGTTTTTT.